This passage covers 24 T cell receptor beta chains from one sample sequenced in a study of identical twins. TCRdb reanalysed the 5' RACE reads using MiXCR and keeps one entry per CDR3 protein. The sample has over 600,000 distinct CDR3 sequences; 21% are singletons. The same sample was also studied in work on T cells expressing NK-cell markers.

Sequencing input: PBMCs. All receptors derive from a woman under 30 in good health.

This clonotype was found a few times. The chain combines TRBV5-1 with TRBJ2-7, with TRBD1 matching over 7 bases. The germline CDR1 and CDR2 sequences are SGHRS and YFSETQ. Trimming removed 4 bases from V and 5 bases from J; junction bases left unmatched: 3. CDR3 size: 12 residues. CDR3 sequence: CASSLQGNEQYF. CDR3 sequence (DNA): TGCGCCAGCAGCCTACAGGGGAACGAGCAGTACTTC.

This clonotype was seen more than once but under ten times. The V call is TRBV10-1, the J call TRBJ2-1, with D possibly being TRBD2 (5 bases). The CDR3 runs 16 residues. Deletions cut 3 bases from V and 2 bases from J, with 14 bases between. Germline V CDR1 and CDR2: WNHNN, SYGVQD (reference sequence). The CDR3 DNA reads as TGCGCCAGCAGTGATTTAGCGCCTGGGGCCTACAATGAGCAGTTCTTC. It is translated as CASSDLAPGAYNEQFF.

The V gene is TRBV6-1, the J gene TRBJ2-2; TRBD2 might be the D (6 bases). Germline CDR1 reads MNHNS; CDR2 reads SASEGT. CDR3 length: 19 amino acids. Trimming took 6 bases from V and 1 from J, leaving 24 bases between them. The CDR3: CASSRLNWEVALNTGELFF. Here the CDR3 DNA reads TGTGCCAGCAGCCGCTTGAATTGGGAGGTAGCCCTGAACACCGGGGAGCTGTTTTTT.

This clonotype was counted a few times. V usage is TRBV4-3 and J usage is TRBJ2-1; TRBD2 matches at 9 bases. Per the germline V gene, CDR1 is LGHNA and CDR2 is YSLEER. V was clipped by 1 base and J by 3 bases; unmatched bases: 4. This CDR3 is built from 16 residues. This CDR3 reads CASSQGGGRDYNEQFF. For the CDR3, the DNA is TGCGCCAGCAGCCAAGGGGGCGGGAGGGACTACAATGAGCAGTTCTTC.

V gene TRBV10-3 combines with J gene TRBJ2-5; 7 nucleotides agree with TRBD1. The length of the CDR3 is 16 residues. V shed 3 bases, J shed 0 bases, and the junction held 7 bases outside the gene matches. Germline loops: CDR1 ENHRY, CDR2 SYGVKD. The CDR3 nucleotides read TGTGCCATCAGTGACAGGGGGTTACCGTACCAAGAGACCCAGTACTTC. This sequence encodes CAISDRGLPYQETQYF.

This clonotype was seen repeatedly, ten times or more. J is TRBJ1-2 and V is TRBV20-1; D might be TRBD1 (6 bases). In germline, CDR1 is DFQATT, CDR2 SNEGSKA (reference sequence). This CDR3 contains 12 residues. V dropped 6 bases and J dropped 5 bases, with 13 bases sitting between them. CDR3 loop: CSASRGHYGYTF. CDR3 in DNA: TGCAGTGCCAGCAGGGGCCATTATGGCTACACCTTC.

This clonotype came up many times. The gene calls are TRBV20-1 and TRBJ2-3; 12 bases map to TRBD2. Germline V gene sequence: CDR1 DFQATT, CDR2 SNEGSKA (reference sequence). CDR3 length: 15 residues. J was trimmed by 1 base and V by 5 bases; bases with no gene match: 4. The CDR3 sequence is CSAGLAGGGTDTQYF. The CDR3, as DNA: TGCAGTGCTGGTCTAGCGGGGGGGGGCACAGATACGCAGTATTTT.

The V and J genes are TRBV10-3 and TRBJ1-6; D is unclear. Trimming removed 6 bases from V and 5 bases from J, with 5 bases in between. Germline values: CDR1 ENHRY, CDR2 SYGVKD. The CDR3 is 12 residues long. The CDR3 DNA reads TGTGCCATCAGCCCGAATAATTCACCCCTCCACTTT. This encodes CAISPNNSPLHF.

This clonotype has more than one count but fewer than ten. The CDR3 DNA is TGTGCCAGCAGTACCCCCGGGGGGGGCTCCTACAATGAGCAGTTCTTC. Amino acid sequence: CASSTPGGGSYNEQFF. The chain carries TRBV12-3 or TRBV12-4 and TRBJ2-1, with 8 bases aligning to TRBD2. CDR3 length: 16 amino acids. Trimming removed 5 bases from V and 0 bases from J; junction bases left unmatched: 6.

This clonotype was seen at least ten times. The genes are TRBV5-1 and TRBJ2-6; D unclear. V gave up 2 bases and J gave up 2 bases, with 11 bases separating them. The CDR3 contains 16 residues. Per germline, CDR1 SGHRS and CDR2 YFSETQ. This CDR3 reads CASSLRTVPGANVLTF. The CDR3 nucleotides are TGCGCCAGCAGCTTACGTACAGTTCCTGGGGCCAACGTCCTGACTTTC.

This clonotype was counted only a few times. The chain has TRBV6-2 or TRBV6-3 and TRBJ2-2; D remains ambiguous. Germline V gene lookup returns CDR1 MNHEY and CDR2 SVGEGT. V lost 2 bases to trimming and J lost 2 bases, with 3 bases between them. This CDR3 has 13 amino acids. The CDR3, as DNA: TGTGCCAGCAGTTACACAAACACCGGGGAGCTGTTTTTT. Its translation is CASSYTNTGELFF.

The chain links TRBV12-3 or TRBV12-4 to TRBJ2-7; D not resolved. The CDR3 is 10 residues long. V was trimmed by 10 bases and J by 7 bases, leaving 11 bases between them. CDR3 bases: TGTGCCACCTTCCTGGGGGAGCAGTACTTC. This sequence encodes CATFLGEQYF.

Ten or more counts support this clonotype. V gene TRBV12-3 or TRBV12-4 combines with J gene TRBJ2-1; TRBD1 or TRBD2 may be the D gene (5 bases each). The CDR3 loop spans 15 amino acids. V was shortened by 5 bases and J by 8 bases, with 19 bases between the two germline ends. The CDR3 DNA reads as TGTGCCAGCAGTCTGGACTCGAGGGGTATCGATGAGCAGTTCTTC. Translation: CASSLDSRGIDEQFF.

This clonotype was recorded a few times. This chain's CDR3 is CASSSQGEDTEAFF. In nucleotides, the CDR3 is TGCGCCAGCAGCTCCCAGGGTGAGGACACTGAAGCTTTCTTT. The chain recombines TRBV5-1 with TRBJ1-1; weak D call: TRBD1 (5 bases). The length of the CDR3 is 14 residues. Germline V gene sequence: CDR1 SGHRS, CDR2 YFSETQ. The V and J ends lost 3 bases and 3 bases respectively, with 12 bases between them.

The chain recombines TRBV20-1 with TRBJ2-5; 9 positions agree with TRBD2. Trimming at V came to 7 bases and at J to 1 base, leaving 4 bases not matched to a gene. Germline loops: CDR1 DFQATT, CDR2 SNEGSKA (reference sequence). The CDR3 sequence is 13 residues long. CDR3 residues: CSVWRGGQETQYF. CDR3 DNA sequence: TGCAGTGTGTGGCGGGGGGGCCAAGAGACCCAGTACTTC.

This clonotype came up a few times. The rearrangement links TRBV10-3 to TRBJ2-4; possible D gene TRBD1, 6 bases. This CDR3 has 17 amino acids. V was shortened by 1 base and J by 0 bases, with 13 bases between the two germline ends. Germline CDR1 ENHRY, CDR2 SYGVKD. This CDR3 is CAISEYGQSVAKNIQYF. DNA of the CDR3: TGTGCCATCAGTGAGTACGGACAGAGCGTAGCCAAAAACATTCAGTACTTC.

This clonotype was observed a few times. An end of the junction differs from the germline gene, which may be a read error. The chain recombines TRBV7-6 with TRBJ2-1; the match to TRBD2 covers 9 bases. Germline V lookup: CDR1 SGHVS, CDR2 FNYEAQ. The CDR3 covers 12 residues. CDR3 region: CASSRSSGNPTF. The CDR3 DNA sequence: TGTGCCAGCAGCCGCTCTAGCGGGAACCCGACCTTC.

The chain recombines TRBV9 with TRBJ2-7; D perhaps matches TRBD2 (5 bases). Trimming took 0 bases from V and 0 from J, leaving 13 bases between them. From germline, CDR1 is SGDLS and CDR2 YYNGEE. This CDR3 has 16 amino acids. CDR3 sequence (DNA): TGTGCCAGCAGCGTAGTAGGGCGGGCGAGCTCCTACGAGCAGTACTTC. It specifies CASSVVGRASSYEQYF.

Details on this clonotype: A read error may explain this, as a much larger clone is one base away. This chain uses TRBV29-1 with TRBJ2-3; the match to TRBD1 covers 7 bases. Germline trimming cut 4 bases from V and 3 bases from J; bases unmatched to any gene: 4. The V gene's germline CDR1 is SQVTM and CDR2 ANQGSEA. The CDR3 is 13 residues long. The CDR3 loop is CSVGRDRTDTQYF. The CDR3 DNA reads TGCAGCGTTGGACGGGACAGAACAGATACGCAGTATTTT.

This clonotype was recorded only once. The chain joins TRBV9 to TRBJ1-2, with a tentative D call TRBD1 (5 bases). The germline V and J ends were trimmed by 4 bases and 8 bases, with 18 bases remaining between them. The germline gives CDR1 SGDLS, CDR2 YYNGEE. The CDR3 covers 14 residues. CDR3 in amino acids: CASSPPRNGGGYTF. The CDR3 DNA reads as TGTGCCAGCAGCCCGCCCCGAAATGGGGGAGGCTACACCTTC.

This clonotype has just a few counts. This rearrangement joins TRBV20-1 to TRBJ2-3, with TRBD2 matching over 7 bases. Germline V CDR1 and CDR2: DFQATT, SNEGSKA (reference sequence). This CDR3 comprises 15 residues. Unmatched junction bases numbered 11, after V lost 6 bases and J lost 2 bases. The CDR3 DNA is TGCAGTGCGAGTAAGACTAGCCGTTTCACAGATACGCAGTATTTT. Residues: CSASKTSRFTDTQYF.

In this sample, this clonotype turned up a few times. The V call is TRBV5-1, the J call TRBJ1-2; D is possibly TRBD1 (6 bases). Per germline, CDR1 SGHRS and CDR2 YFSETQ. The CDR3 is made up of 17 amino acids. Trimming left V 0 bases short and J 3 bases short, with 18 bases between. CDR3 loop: CASSLVGGGGPDYGYTF. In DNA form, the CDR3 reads TGCGCCAGCAGCTTGGTAGGGGGTGGCGGCCCGGACTATGGCTACACCTTC.

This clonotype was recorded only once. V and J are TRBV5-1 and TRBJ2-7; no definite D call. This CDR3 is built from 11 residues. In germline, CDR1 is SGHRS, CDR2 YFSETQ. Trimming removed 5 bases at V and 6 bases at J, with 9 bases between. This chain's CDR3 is CASRESGEQYF. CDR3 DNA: TGCGCCAGCAGGGAATCGGGCGAGCAGTACTTC.

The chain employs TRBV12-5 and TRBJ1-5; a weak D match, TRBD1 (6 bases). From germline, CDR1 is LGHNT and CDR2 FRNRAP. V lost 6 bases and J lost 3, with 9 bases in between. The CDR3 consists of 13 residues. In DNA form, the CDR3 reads TGTGCTAGTGGCCGGACAGACAATCAGCCCCAGCATTTT. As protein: CASGRTDNQPQHF.